This T cell receptor beta chain appears in the sequencing data of a study of lymphopenia after photon versus proton radiotherapy. Study results and limitations: Photon-treated patients lost naive T cells and TCR diversity; proton-treated stayed stable. Post-nadir diversity loss with photons came from oligoclonal expansion, particularly CD8+ Temra cells.

TCRdb keeps only in-frame clones here, not all; method: immunoSEQ multiplex PCR. The data hold just over 40,000 clones, with 86% observed a single time. On this clone itself: Its antigen is not known.

This CDR3 is built from 11 residues. Deletions cut 10 bases from V and 4 bases from J, with 10 bases between. Germline CDR1 is MNHNY and CDR2 is SVGAGI (reference sequence). The V and J genes are TRBV6-6 and TRBJ2-5; D gene unclear. The specimen comprised peripheral blood, sampled from a patient treated with proton-based radiotherapy. The source is a woman in her 70s with pancreatic cancer. Some clones in this sample may be carry-over from other donors' samples. This chain's CDR3 is CAIMAAETQYF. The DNA for the CDR3 is TGTGCCATCATGGCGGCAGAGACCCAGTACTTC.